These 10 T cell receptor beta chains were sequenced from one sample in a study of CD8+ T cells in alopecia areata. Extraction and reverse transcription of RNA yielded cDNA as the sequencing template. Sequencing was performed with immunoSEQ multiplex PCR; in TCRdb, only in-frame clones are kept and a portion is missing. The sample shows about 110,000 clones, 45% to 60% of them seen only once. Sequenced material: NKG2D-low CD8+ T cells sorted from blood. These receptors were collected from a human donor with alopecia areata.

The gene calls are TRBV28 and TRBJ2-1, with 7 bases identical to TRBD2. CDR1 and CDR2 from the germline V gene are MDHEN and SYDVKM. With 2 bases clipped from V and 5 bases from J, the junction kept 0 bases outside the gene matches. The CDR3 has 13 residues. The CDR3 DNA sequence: TGTGCCAGCAGTTTACTAGCGGACAATGAGCAGTTCTTC. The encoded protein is CASSLLADNEQFF.

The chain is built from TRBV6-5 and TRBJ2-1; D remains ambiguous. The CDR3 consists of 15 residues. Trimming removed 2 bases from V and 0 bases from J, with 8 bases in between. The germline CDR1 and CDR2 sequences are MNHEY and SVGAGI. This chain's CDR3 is CASSYGDLSYNEQFF. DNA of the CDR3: TGTGCCAGCAGTTACGGGGATCTCTCCTACAATGAGCAGTTCTTC.

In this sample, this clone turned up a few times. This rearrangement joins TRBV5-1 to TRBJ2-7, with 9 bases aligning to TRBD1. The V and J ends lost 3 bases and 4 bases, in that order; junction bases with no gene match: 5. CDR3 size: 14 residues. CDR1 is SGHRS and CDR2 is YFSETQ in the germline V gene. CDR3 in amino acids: CASSSGTGPYEQYF. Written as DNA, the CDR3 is TGCGCCAGCAGCTCCGGGACAGGGCCTTACGAGCAGTACTTC.

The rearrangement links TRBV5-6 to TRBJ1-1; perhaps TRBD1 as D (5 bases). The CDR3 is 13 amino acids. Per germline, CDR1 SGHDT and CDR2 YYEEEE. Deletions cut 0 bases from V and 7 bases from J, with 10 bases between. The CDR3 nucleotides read TGTGCCAGCAGCTTGGCCGGAACAGGTGAAGCTTTCTTT. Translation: CASSLAGTGEAFF.

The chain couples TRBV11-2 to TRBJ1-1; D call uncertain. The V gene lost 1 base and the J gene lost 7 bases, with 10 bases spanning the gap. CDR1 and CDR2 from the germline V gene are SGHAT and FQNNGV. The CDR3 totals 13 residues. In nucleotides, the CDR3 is TGTGCCAGCAGCTTAGGGTGGACGGTTGAAGCTTTCTTT. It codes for CASSLGWTVEAFF.

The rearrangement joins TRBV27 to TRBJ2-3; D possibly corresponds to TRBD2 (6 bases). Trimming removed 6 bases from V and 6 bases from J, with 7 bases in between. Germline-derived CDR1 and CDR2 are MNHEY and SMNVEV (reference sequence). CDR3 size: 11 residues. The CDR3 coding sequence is TGTGCCAGCAGCCGGGGGGATACGCAGTATTTT. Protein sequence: CASSRGDTQYF.

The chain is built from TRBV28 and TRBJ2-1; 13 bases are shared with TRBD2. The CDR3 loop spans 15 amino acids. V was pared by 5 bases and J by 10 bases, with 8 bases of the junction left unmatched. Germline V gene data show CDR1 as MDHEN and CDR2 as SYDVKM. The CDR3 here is CASSPRTSGRDEQFF. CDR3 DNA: TGTGCCAGCAGTCCCCGGACTAGCGGGAGAGACGAGCAGTTCTTC.

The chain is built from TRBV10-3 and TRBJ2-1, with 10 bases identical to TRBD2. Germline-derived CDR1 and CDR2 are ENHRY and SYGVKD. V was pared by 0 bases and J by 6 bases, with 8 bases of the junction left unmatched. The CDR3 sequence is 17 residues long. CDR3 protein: CAISESILAGNGNEQFF. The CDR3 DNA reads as TGTGCCATCAGTGAGTCTATACTAGCGGGAAATGGCAATGAGCAGTTCTTC.

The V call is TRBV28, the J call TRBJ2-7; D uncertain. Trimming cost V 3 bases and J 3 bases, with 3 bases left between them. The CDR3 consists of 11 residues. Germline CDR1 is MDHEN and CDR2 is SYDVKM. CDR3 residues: CASSLGYEQYF. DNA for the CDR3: TGTGCCAGCAGTTTGGGCTACGAGCAGTACTTC.

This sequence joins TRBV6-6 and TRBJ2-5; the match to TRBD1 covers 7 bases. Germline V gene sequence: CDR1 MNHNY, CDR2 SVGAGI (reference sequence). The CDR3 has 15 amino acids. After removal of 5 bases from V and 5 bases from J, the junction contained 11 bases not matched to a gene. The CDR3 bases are TGTGCCAGCAGTCCAACGACAGGGTATTTGGAGACCCAGTACTTC. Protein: CASSPTTGYLETQYF.